The present T cell receptor beta chain was sequenced within a study of patients and donors after allogeneic stem cell transplantation. With 2 bases removed from V and 0 bases from J, the gap between germline ends came to 10 bases. The CDR3 totals 15 residues. Using its own MiXCR run on the RT-PCR reads, TCRdb lists one record per CDR3 protein. The sample yields 200,000 to 250,000 distinct CDR3 sequences, 13% to 15% seen once. Sequenced material: blood, either unsorted or a sorted T cell fraction (not recorded which). This clonotype was obtained from a human donor who was either an allogeneic HSCT recipient or a stem cell or donor lymphocyte infusion donor (not recorded which). It is not recorded whose cells these are; they may come from a transplant donor. The chain uses TRBV12-3 or TRBV12-4 and TRBJ1-2; no clear D. The CDR3 DNA is TGTGCCAGCAGTTTAACAGTCGGTACTAACTATGGCTACACCTTC. As protein: CASSLTVGTNYGYTF.